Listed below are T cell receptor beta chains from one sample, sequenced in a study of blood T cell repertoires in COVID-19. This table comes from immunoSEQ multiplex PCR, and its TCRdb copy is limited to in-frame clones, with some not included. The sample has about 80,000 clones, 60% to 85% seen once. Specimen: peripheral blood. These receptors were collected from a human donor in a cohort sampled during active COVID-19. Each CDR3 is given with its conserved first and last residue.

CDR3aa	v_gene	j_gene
CAWSGTPISPLHF	TRBV30	TRBJ1-6
CASSPNPPSNQPQHF	TRBV28	TRBJ1-5
CATSSDGGANTEAFF	TRBV15	TRBJ1-1
CASSSDSNTGELFF	TRBV7-2	TRBJ2-2
CASSVVGSGVTDTQYF	TRBV9	TRBJ2-3
CASSDGGQVGLGYTF	TRBV25-1	TRBJ1-2
CASSYRSNQPQHF	TRBV12-3/TRBV12-4	TRBJ1-5
CASSLSSHLPYNEQFF	TRBV27	TRBJ2-1
CASSLVLAGGETQYF	TRBV5-5	TRBJ2-5
CSDGQGFSADEQFF	TRBV29-1	TRBJ2-1
CASSLVEGPHGYTF	TRBV7-8	TRBJ1-2
CASSLFSDEQFF	TRBV6-6	TRBJ2-1